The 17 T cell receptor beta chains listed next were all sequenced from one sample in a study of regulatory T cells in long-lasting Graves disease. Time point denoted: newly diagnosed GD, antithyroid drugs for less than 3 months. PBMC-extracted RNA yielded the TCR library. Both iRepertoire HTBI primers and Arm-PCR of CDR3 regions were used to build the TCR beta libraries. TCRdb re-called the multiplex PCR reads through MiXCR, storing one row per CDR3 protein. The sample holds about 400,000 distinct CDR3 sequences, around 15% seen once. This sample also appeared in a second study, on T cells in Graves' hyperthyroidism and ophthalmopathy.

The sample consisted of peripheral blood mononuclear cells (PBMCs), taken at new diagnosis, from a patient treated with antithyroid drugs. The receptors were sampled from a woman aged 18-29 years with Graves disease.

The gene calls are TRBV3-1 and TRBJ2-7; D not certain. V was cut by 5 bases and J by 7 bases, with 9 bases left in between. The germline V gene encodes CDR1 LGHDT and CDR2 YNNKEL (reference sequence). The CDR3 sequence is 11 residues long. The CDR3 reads CASSSRQEQYF. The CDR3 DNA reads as TGTGCCAGCAGCTCCCGACAAGAGCAGTACTTC.

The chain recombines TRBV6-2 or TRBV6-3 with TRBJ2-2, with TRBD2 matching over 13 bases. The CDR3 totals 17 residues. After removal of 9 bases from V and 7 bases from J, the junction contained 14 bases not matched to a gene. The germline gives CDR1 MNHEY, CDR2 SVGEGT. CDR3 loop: CASSNNGLAGDLGELFF. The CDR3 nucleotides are TGTGCCAGTTCCAATAATGGACTAGCGGGAGACCTCGGGGAGCTGTTTTTT.

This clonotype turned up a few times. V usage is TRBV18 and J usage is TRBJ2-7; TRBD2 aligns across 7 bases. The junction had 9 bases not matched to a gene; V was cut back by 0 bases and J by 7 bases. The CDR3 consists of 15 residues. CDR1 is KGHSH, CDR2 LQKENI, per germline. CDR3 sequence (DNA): TGTGCCAGCTCACCACCGCCATCGAGCGGGATAGAGCAGTACTTC. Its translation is CASSPPPSSGIEQYF. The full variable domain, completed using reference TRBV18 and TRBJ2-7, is NAGVMQNPRHLVRRRGQEARLRCSPMKGHSHVYWYRQLPEEGLKFMVYLQKENIIDESGMPKERFSAEFPKEGPSILRIQQVVRGDSAAYFCASSPPPSSGIEQYFGPGTRLTVT.

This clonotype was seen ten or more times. CDR3 DNA: TGTGCCAGCAGTTTTGGTGGGACAGGTGACACTGAAGCTTTCTTT. Residues: CASSFGGTGDTEAFF. The chain combines TRBV12-3 or TRBV12-4 with TRBJ1-1, with 8 bases that match TRBD1. CDR3 length: 15 amino acids. J was trimmed by 3 bases and V by 3 bases; bases with no gene match: 6.

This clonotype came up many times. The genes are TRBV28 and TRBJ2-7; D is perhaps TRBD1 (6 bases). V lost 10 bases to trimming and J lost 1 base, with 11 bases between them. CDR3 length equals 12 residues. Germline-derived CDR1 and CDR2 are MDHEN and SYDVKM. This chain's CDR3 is CATTTGSYEQYF. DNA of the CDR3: TGTGCCACTACGACAGGATCCTACGAGCAGTACTTC.

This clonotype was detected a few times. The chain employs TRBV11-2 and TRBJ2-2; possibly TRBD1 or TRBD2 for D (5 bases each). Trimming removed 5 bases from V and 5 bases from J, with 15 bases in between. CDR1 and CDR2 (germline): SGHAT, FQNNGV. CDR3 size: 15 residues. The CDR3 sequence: CASSPGLRGTGELFF. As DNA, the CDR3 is TGTGCCAGCAGCCCGGGGCTCCGGGGAACCGGGGAGCTGTTTTTT.

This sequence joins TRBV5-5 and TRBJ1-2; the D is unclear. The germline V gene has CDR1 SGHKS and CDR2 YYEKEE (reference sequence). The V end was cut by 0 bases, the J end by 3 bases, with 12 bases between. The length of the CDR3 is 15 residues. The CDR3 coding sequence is TGTGCCAGCAGCTTGGACGGCCAAAAGGACTATGGCTACACCTTC. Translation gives CASSLDGQKDYGYTF.

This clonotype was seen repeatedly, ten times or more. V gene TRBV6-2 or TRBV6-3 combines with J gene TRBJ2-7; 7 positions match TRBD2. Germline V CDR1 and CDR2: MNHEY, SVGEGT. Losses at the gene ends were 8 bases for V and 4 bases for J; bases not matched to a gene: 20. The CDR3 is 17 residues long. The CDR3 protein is CASVGVVRSSGKYEQYF. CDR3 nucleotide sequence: TGTGCCAGCGTTGGGGTAGTCCGTTCGAGCGGGAAATACGAGCAGTACTTC.

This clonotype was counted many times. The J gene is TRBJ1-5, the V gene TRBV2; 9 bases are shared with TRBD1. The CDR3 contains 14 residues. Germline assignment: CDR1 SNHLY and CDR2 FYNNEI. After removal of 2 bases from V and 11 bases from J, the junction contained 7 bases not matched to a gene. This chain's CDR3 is CASSETGGRGTQHF. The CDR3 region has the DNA TGTGCCAGCAGTGAAACAGGGGGCAGGGGTACCCAGCATTTT.

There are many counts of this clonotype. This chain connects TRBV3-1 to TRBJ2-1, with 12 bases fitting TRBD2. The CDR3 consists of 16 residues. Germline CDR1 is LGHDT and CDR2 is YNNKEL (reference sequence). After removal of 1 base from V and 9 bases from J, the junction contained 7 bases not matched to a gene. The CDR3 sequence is CASSQGTSGTMGEQFF. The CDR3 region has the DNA TGTGCCAGCAGCCAAGGGACTAGCGGGACGATGGGTGAGCAGTTCTTC.

Written as DNA, the CDR3 is TGTGCCAGCAGCTTAGCAGGGAAAAACATTCAGTACTTC. Protein: CASSLAGKNIQYF. The chain couples TRBV7-3 to TRBJ2-4; perhaps TRBD1 as D (5 bases). V lost 2 bases to trimming and J lost 4 bases, with 6 bases between them. Germline loops: CDR1 SGHTA, CDR2 FQGTGA. The CDR3 has 13 residues.

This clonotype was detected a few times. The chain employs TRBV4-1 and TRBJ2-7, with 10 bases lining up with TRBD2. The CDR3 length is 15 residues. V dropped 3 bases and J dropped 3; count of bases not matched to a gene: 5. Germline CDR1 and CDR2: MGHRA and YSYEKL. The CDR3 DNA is TGCGCCAGCAGCCAGAGCGGGGGGGCGGGCTACGAGCAGTACTTC. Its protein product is CASSQSGGAGYEQYF.

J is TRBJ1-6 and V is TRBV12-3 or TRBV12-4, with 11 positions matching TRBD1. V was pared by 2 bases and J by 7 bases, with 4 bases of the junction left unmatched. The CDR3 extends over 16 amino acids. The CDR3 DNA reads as TGTGCCAGCAGTTTACTGGGACAGGGGGTCAATTCACCCCTCCACTTT. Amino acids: CASSLLGQGVNSPLHF.

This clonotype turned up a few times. The CDR3 DNA reads TGTGCCAGCACCTTTGGAAGTAGGGGGATGGACACTGAAGCTTTCTTT. This translates into CASTFGSRGMDTEAFF. The chain links TRBV28 to TRBJ1-1, with D perhaps matching TRBD1 (6 bases). The CDR3 has 16 amino acids. Germline values: CDR1 MDHEN, CDR2 SYDVKM. Trimming removed 7 bases from V and 3 bases from J, with 21 bases in between.

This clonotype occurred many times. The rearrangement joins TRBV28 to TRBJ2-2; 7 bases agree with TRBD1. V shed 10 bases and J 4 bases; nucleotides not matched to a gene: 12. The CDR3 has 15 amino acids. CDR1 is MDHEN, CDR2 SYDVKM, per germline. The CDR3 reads CAINPGQMITGELFF. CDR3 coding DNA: TGTGCCATCAACCCGGGACAGATGATCACCGGGGAGCTGTTTTTT.

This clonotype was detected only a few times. Here the CDR3 reads CASSPSTGGVHFAGELFF. CDR3 bases: TGTGCCAGCTCACCCTCAACAGGGGGCGTCCACTTCGCCGGGGAGCTGTTTTTT. This rearrangement joins TRBV18 to TRBJ2-2; 9 bases agree with TRBD1. The V and J ends lost 3 bases and 6 bases, in that order; junction bases with no gene match: 14. Germline V gives CDR1 KGHSH, CDR2 LQKENI. The CDR3 runs to 18 residues.

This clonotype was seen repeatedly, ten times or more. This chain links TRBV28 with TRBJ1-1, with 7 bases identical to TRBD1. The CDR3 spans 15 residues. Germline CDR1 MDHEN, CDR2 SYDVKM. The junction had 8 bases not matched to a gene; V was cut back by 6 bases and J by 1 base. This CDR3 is CASRHYQGENTEAFF. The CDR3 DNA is TGTGCCAGCAGACATTACCAGGGGGAGAACACTGAAGCTTTCTTT.